These 23 T cell receptor beta chains came from one sample sequenced in a study of esophageal squamous cell carcinoma under preoperative chemotherapy. Specified time point: after preoperative PTX-NDP chemotherapy. TCRdb re-derived calls from the PCR reads in MiXCR, one entry per CDR3 protein. The sample consists of 32,000 or so distinct CDR3 sequences, 52% of them appearing once. The sample was gathered from a patient given preoperative chemotherapy. These receptors were taken from a human donor with esophageal squamous cell carcinoma. The donor label of this sample is uncertain.

This clonotype turned up a few times. This chain connects TRBV12-3 or TRBV12-4 to TRBJ2-7; D unresolved. The CDR3 covers 15 residues. Trimming removed 4 bases from V and 0 bases from J, with 13 bases in between. The CDR3 spells CASSSGPPLSYEQYF. In DNA, the CDR3 is TGTGCCAGCAGTTCGGGCCCCCCTCTCTCCTACGAGCAGTACTTC.

As concerns this clonotype: Lacking the conserved final phenylalanine or tryptophan, this CDR3 likely reflects a read error. Because the CDR3's place on the DNA is in doubt, the DNA is left out and the CDR3 is given as listed by TCRdb. The chain employs TRBV7-2 and TRBJ2-5. The length of the CDR3 is 14 amino acids, counting both ends. CDR1 and CDR2 from the germline V gene are SGHTA and FQGNSA. CDR3 residues: CASSLAAGQETQHS.

This clonotype was counted between two and nine times. The junction shows a germline mismatch at one end, possibly a read error. This chain joins TRBV7-8 and TRBJ2-3; the D gene is possibly TRBD2 (7 bases). Germline V gene lookup returns CDR1 SGHVS and CDR2 FQNEAQ. The CDR3 has 16 residues. CDR3: CASSRLGGASTDTQYF. DNA for the CDR3: TGTGCCAGCAGCCGCCTAGGGGGGGCAAGCACCGATACGCAGTATTTT.

The DNA for the CDR3 is TGCAGTGCTAAGAAACTCAATATTATGAACACTGAAGCTTTCTTT. As protein: CSAKKLNIMNTEAFF. V gene TRBV20-1 combines with J gene TRBJ1-1; no clear D gene. The CDR3 extends over 15 amino acids. The germline V and J ends were trimmed by 4 bases and 0 bases, with 15 bases remaining between them. The germline CDR1 and CDR2 sequences are DFQATT and SNEGSKA (reference sequence).

V usage is TRBV7-2 and J usage is TRBJ2-5; D is perhaps TRBD1 or TRBD2 (5 bases each). This CDR3 is built from 18 residues. V lost 1 base and J lost 10, with 28 bases in between. Germline loops: CDR1 SGHTA, CDR2 FQGNSA. The CDR3 protein is CASSLEGTGAMDQDIQYF. The CDR3 DNA follows: TGTGCCAGCAGCTTAGAGGGCACCGGGGCCATGGACCAAGACATCCAGTACTTC.

The chain links TRBV7-9 to TRBJ2-1; 8 bases map to TRBD2. V trimming: 5 bases; J trimming: 9 bases; junction bases outside the gene matches: 9. The germline CDR1 and CDR2 sequences are SEHNR and FQNEAQ (reference sequence). CDR3 length: 14 amino acids. The CDR3 protein is CASSAGTRDGEQFF. CDR3 DNA: TGTGCCAGCAGCGCCGGGACTAGGGACGGTGAGCAGTTCTTC.

Remarks on this clonotype: The CDR3 does not close with the conserved phenylalanine or tryptophan, likely indicating a read error. It is unclear where the CDR3 begins or ends on the DNA, so no DNA is shown, and the CDR3 is as TCRdb lists it. The V gene is TRBV12-3 or TRBV12-4, the J gene TRBJ2-3; the D call of TRBD2 is as the table states it, not checked on the DNA. The CDR3 has 16 residues if both end residues are counted. CDR3 sequence: CASSTTSGGATDTQDL.

For this clonotype: One junction end disagrees with the germline gene, perhaps due to a read error. V is TRBV7-8 and J is TRBJ2-5; the D is unclear. The CDR3 covers 14 residues. Germline values: CDR1 SGHVS, CDR2 FQNEAQ. The CDR3 DNA reads as TGTGCCAGGGGCCGTCATCTGGGCCAAGCGACCCAGCTCTTC. This encodes CARGRHLGQATQLF.

The V and J genes are TRBV7-8 and TRBJ2-5, with 8 bases aligning to TRBD2. This CDR3 contains 15 residues. Germline loops: CDR1 SGHVS, CDR2 FQNEAQ. For the CDR3, the DNA is TGTGGCGGGGGGCTCGTCGGCCGGGACCAAGAGACCCAGTACTTC. Its translation is CGGGLVGRDQETQYF.

This clonotype was recorded a few times. The chain carries TRBV6-5 and TRBJ2-2; 13 bases agree with TRBD2. The V segment lost 2 bases and the J segment 4 bases; nucleotides outside the gene matches: 7. Germline V gene data show CDR1 as MNHEY and CDR2 as SVGAGI. The CDR3 extends over 18 amino acids. CDR3 loop: CASSYRTSGGPTTGELFF. Written as DNA, the CDR3 is TGTGCCAGCAGTTACCGGACTAGCGGGGGCCCAACCACCGGGGAGCTGTTTTTT.

Comment on this clonotype: A junction boundary mismatches the germline segment, possibly from a read error. This rearrangement joins TRBV7-2 to TRBJ2-1; D is possibly TRBD2 (6 bases). Germline loops: CDR1 SGHTA, CDR2 FQGNSA. This CDR3 region has 17 residues. Here the CDR3 reads CASSLRFGGAAYGEQFF. The CDR3 nucleotides are TGTGCCAGCAGCTTACGGTTTGGCGGGGCGGCCTACGGGGAGCAGTTTTTC.

The chain joins TRBV6-1 to TRBJ1-1, with D possibly matching TRBD1 (5 bases). V was clipped by 6 bases and J by 4 bases, with 12 bases between them. The CDR3 runs 13 residues. Germline-derived CDR1 and CDR2 are MNHNS and SASEGT. The CDR3 nucleotides are TGTGCCAGCAGAAGGGACTCCAGCACTGAAGCTTTCTTT. Its translation: CASRRDSSTEAFF.

This clonotype was picked up many times. The V and J genes are TRBV6-4 and TRBJ2-3, with D tentatively TRBD1 (5 bases). The germline V and J ends were trimmed by 0 bases and 7 bases, with 14 bases remaining between them. The CDR3 loop spans 15 amino acids. CDR1 and CDR2 from the germline V gene are MRHNA and SNTAGT. Here the CDR3 DNA reads TGTGCCAGCAGTGACTCCCTAGAAGGACATAATACGCAGTATTTT. Protein: CASSDSLEGHNTQYF.

With respect to this clonotype: The junction departs from germline at one end; a sequencing error may be responsible. The rearrangement joins TRBV6-8 to TRBJ2-6, with 9 nucleotides matching TRBD2. The CDR3 length is 14 residues. CDR1 MNHGY and CDR2 SAAAGT come from the germline V gene. CDR3 in amino acids: CASTGAGGAYVLYF. DNA for the CDR3: TGTGCCAGCACAGGGGCGGGGGGGGCCTACGTCCTGTACTTC.

A single count supports this clonotype. CDR3 residues: CASRSSGQGAKDTQYF. CDR3 in DNA: TGTGCCAGCCGTTCTTCGGGACAGGGAGCCAAAGACACTCAGTATTTT. The chain carries TRBV12-3 or TRBV12-4 and TRBJ2-4; 9 bases are a match to TRBD1. Gene TRBJ2-3 matches the end of the DNA better, so the J call may be wrong. This CDR3 has 16 amino acids.

On this clonotype: The junction departs from the called germline gene at one end, perhaps through a read error. The V and J genes are TRBV6-1 and TRBJ2-3, with a possible D match to TRBD2 (5 bases). This CDR3 spans 14 amino acids. Germline V gene data show CDR1 as MNHNS and CDR2 as SASEGT. CDR3 in DNA: TGTGCGGGCAGTGCGGGCCGAGCCGTCGATACGCAGTATTTC. This sequence encodes CAGSAGRAVDTQYF.

This clonotype was counted many times. This chain links TRBV25-1 with TRBJ2-5; 12 bases are a match to TRBD2. V lost 4 bases to trimming and J lost 11 bases; unmatched junction nucleotides: 20. Per the germline V gene, CDR1 is MGHDK and CDR2 is SYGVNS. The CDR3 is 18 residues long. This CDR3 reads CASSVTSGGPFIYNEQYF. In nucleotides, the CDR3 is TGTGCCAGCAGTGTTACTAGCGGGGGGCCTTTTATCTACAATGAGCAGTACTTC.

The CDR3 loop is CASSDQGLLAGGRNEQYF. In nucleotides, the CDR3 is TGTGCCAGCAGCGACCAAGGTCTTCTAGCGGGGGGGCGGAACGAGCAGTACTTC. This chain links TRBV6-2 or TRBV6-3 with TRBJ2-7; TRBD2 aligns across 12 bases. There are 18 residues in the CDR3. Trimming removed 6 bases from V and 5 bases from J; junction bases left unmatched: 17. Germline lookup yields CDR1 MNHEY and CDR2 SVGEGT.

The rearrangement links TRBV7-2 to TRBJ2-3; the D gene is possibly TRBD2 (6 bases). The DNA matches TRBJ2-1 better at its end, which makes the J call doubtful. Germline CDR1 reads SGHTA; CDR2 reads FQGNSA. This CDR3 has 13 residues. CDR3 loop: CASSTGLFNEQFF. CDR3 nucleotide sequence: TGTGCCAGCAGCACGGGACTCTTCAATGAGCAGTTCTTC.

The chain joins TRBV7-2 to TRBJ2-3; no clear D. The CDR3 contains 12 residues. Looked up from germline, CDR1 is SGHTA and CDR2 is FQGNSA. Trimming shortened V by 6 bases and J by 1 base, and 5 bases separated the two germline ends. CDR3 sequence reads: CASSFRTDTQYF. The CDR3, as DNA: TGTGCCAGCAGTTTTCGCACAGATACGCAGTATTTT.

This clonotype came up many times. The chain combines TRBV27 with TRBJ2-5, with D perhaps matching TRBD1 (5 bases). CDR1 and CDR2 (germline): MNHEY, SMNVEV (reference sequence). This CDR3 region has 13 residues. The ends were cut back, 3 bases at V and 11 bases at J, with 16 bases in the middle. The CDR3 DNA reads TGTGCCAGCAGTTTGGGGCCGTACAATGAGCAGTACTTC. Its translation is CASSLGPYNEQYF.

Details on this clonotype: A junction boundary mismatches the germline segment, possibly from a read error. The genes are TRBV7-6 and TRBJ2-3; perhaps D is TRBD1 or TRBD2 (5 bases each). Germline V CDR1 and CDR2: SGHVS, FNYEAQ. The CDR3 runs to 14 residues. The CDR3 DNA sequence: TGTGCCGGCACGGGGCTGGGAGTCAAAAACACGCAGTACTTT. Its translation: CAGTGLGVKNTQYF.

V usage is TRBV4-1 and J usage is TRBJ2-1; D is unresolved. Trimming removed 3 bases from V and 10 bases from J, with 25 bases in between. Germline V lookup: CDR1 MGHRA, CDR2 YSYEKL. The CDR3 is 17 residues long. The CDR3 DNA sequence: TGCGCCAGCAGCCACACACCTACCCAACGAGGCATCACCGAGCAGTTCTTC. Residues: CASSHTPTQRGITEQFF.